This T cell receptor beta chain was recovered during a study of blood T cell repertoires in COVID-19. Study context: COVID-19 samples from acute and convalescent phases originated in the United States, Italy and Spain.

CDR1 SGHRS and CDR2 YFSETQ come from the germline V gene. The CDR3 sequence is 18 residues long. The V segment lost 0 bases and the J segment 0 bases; nucleotides outside the gene matches: 3. Study processing details: Counts of nucleated cells, estimated from reference gene primer amplification, were obtained. Assay used: immunoSEQ multiplex PCR; TCRdb lists only in-frame clones, some missing. V and J calls and clone size are as listed in that table; D and trimming were resolved from the DNA. Of 100,000 to 150,000 clones in the sample, around 85% are singletons; the top ten hold 3.2%. The sequenced sample was peripheral blood. J is TRBJ2-6 and V is TRBV5-1; 10 bases are a match to TRBD1. This sequence was found in a woman over 75 with COVID-19, enrolled during active disease. CDR3 protein: CASSLGTGGISGANVLTF. The CDR3 DNA reads TGCGCCAGCAGCTTGGGGACAGGGGGAATCTCTGGGGCCAACGTCCTGACTTTC.